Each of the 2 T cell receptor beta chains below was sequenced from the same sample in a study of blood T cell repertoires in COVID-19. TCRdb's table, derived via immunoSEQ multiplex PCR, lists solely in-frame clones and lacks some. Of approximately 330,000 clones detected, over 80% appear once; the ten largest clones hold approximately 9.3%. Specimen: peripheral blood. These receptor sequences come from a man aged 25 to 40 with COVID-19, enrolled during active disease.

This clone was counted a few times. This chain's CDR3 is CASSGTSGRVDEQFF. CDR3 sequence (DNA): TGTGCCAGCAGCGGGACTAGCGGGAGGGTTGATGAGCAGTTCTTC. The chain joins TRBV2 to TRBJ2-1; 16 nucleotides match TRBD2. The CDR3 contains 15 residues. The germline V gene has CDR1 SNHLY and CDR2 FYNNEI. V lost 6 bases and J lost 8; bases outside the gene matches: 4.

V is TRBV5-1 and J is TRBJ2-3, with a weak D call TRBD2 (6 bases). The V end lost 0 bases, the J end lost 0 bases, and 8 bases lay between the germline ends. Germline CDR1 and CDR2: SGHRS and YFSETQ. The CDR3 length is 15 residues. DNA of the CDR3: TGCGCCAGCAGCTTGGATGGGGGGAGCACAGATACGCAGTATTTT. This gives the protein CASSLDGGSTDTQYF.